The entry that follows covers one T cell receptor (beta chain) sequence. Its specificity is unknown. It was with a sample-barcoded 5' primer and a J-beta primer mix that a second PCR of roughly 7 to 12 cycles was run. A single record per CDR3 protein comes from TCRdb applying MiXCR to the 5' RACE reads. This sample has 1 million or so distinct CDR3 sequences, with less than 25% found just once. The amount of total RNA extracted per sample was at least 5.5 micrograms. This record comes from a study of blood T cells in healthy people across ages. This CDR3 contains 15 residues. Germline V gives CDR1 PRHDT, CDR2 FYEKMQ (reference sequence). With V trimmed by 5 bases and J by 6 bases, 11 bases remained unmatched. Study-wide points: Higher diversity and more naive CD4+ cells were features of long-lived donors, compared to aged donors.

These data also featured in a second study, about T cells of mothers and their children. As that report states: About 3 million TCR beta reads per child versus over 9 million per mother.

The sequenced sample consisted of blood. The sequence was collected from a girl aged 2 to 9 in good health. The gene calls are TRBV13 and TRBJ2-3; 7 nucleotides match TRBD2. The CDR3 DNA reads TGTGCCAGCAGCCCGGGACTATCAGAGGGGGATACGCAGTATTTT. It codes for CASSPGLSEGDTQYF.